A selection of T cell receptor beta chains follows, all from one sample in a study of blood T cell repertoires in COVID-19. Some clones are missing from TCRdb's copy, which holds only in-frame ones; the method was immunoSEQ multiplex PCR. This sample carries approximately 400,000 clones, about 90% of them seen once, and the ten largest clones take 1% to 1.5%. Sequencing input: PBMCs or T cells enriched from blood (not recorded which). These TCRs come from a young man who had recovered from COVID-19. The CDR3 runs from the conserved cysteine through the conserved F or W. Each record gives: D gene, V gene, J gene, CDR3 protein. A D gene is named only where the DNA matches it firmly.

D gene: -
V gene: TRBV11-2
J gene: TRBJ2-7
CDR3 protein: CASSLEWTDYEQYF

D gene: -
V gene: TRBV12-3/TRBV12-4
J gene: TRBJ1-2
CDR3 protein: CASSLRRFYGYTF

D gene: TRBD2
V gene: TRBV12-5
J gene: TRBJ2-1
CDR3 protein: CASGPGTSGAILLYNEQFF

D gene: TRBD2
V gene: TRBV3-1/TRBV3-2
J gene: TRBJ2-2
CDR3 protein: CASRLTSGGTGELFF

D gene: TRBD1
V gene: TRBV4-3
J gene: TRBJ1-2
CDR3 protein: CASSPTGDGRYGYTF

D gene: TRBD2
V gene: TRBV11-3
J gene: TRBJ2-3
CDR3 protein: CASSQRGAGADTQYF

D gene: -
V gene: TRBV7-2
J gene: TRBJ2-7
CDR3 protein: CASSLRSDYYEQYF

D gene: TRBD2
V gene: TRBV5-4
J gene: TRBJ2-3
CDR3 protein: CASSFGTSGTDTQYF

D gene: -
V gene: TRBV10-1
J gene: TRBJ2-3
CDR3 protein: CASSGGVGARTQYF

D gene: TRBD2
V gene: TRBV3-1/TRBV3-2
J gene: TRBJ2-7
CDR3 protein: CASSQSLAAGEQYF

D gene: TRBD1
V gene: TRBV6-2/TRBV6-3
J gene: TRBJ1-1
CDR3 protein: CASSYSKGQVRTEAFF

D gene: -
V gene: TRBV30
J gene: TRBJ2-5
CDR3 protein: CAWSGAGKETQYF

D gene: TRBD2
V gene: TRBV7-2
J gene: TRBJ2-3
CDR3 protein: CASSLVGGADTQYF

D gene: -
V gene: TRBV3-1/TRBV3-2
J gene: TRBJ2-3
CDR3 protein: CASSQDGGGRTDTQYF

D gene: -
V gene: TRBV18
J gene: TRBJ1-5
CDR3 protein: CASSGNRIDSNQPQHF

D gene: TRBD1
V gene: TRBV9
J gene: TRBJ2-6
CDR3 protein: CASSVDRASGANVLTF

D gene: TRBD2
V gene: TRBV5-1
J gene: TRBJ2-1
CDR3 protein: CASSGTSGATYNEQFF

D gene: -
V gene: TRBV19
J gene: TRBJ2-2
CDR3 protein: CASTQYLRTGELFF

D gene: TRBD2
V gene: TRBV4-2
J gene: TRBJ2-3
CDR3 protein: CASSQTSGVDTQYF

D gene: TRBD2
V gene: TRBV7-2
J gene: TRBJ2-1
CDR3 protein: CASSLELAGRNEQFF

D gene: TRBD1
V gene: TRBV12-3/TRBV12-4
J gene: TRBJ1-5
CDR3 protein: CASSIQGAQPQHF

D gene: TRBD2
V gene: TRBV2
J gene: TRBJ2-1
CDR3 protein: CASGAPRGGFYEQFF

D gene: -
V gene: TRBV5-6
J gene: TRBJ1-6
CDR3 protein: CASSLGQLNSPLHF

D gene: -
V gene: TRBV9
J gene: TRBJ2-5
CDR3 protein: CASSVFEKETQYF

D gene: -
V gene: TRBV30
J gene: TRBJ2-2
CDR3 protein: CAWSLGAGGELFF

D gene: TRBD1
V gene: TRBV6-1
J gene: TRBJ1-5
CDR3 protein: CASSAATGRLNQPQHF

D gene: -
V gene: TRBV6-2/TRBV6-3
J gene: TRBJ2-6
CDR3 protein: CASSYIAGANVLTF

D gene: -
V gene: TRBV4-3
J gene: TRBJ2-2
CDR3 protein: CASSQRGGRGELFF

D gene: TRBD1
V gene: TRBV28
J gene: TRBJ1-2
CDR3 protein: CASSFNRGGYTF

D gene: TRBD1
V gene: TRBV10-3
J gene: TRBJ1-1
CDR3 protein: CAISKEGQGLMNTEAFF

D gene: -
V gene: TRBV9
J gene: TRBJ2-3
CDR3 protein: CASSVEGRRGDTQYF